These 25 T cell receptor beta chains originate from one sample sequenced in a study of T cell clones after liver transplantation. Using immunoSEQ multiplex PCR, the repertoire was profiled, and TCRdb retains in-frame clones only, with some absent. The sample gives 75,000 to 100,000 clones, roughly 80% of which show up once; about 0.45% is in the top ten. The sequenced sample was CD4+ T cells from blood, obtained around 42 months after liver transplant. These receptors all stem from a human patient who received a liver transplant. Some of the T cells may derive from the graft donor.

The chain links TRBV7-9 to TRBJ1-1, with D unresolved. V gave up 5 bases and J gave up 0 bases, with 10 bases separating them. CDR3 length: 14 amino acids. The germline V gene has CDR1 SEHNR and CDR2 FQNEAQ (reference sequence). The CDR3 region has the DNA TGTGCCAGCAGCCCTGATGGACTGAACACTGAAGCTTTCTTT. Translating it yields CASSPDGLNTEAFF.

This clone occurred a few times. The chain recombines TRBV11-2 with TRBJ2-5; D remains unclear. This CDR3 region has 13 residues. The V gene lost 5 bases and the J gene lost 1 base, with 8 bases spanning the gap. Germline V gene data show CDR1 as SGHAT and CDR2 as FQNNGV. CDR3 region: CASSPRRQETQYF. Written as DNA, the CDR3 is TGTGCCAGCAGCCCTCGACGCCAAGAGACCCAGTACTTC.

A single count supports this clone. This chain connects TRBV7-2 to TRBJ2-7; D possibly matches TRBD1 or TRBD2 (5 bases each). The CDR3 consists of 16 residues. Germline V gives CDR1 SGHTA, CDR2 FQGNSA. Trimming stripped 5 bases from V and 2 bases from J, with 19 bases between. CDR3 sequence: CASSPRPGTRTYEQYF. DNA of the CDR3: TGTGCCAGCAGCCCGCGTCCCGGGACGCGGACCTACGAGCAGTACTTC.

The J gene is TRBJ2-1, the V gene TRBV19; TRBD2 agrees at 10 bases. The V gene's germline CDR1 is LNHDA and CDR2 SQIVND (reference sequence). The J segment lost 2 bases and the V segment lost 5 bases, leaving 9 bases of the junction unmatched. The CDR3 runs 17 residues. CDR3 DNA: TGTGCCAGTAGTCCTCAATCGACTAGCGGGCCCTACAATGAGCAGTTCTTC. Residues: CASSPQSTSGPYNEQFF. The variable domain in full, with the rest retrieved from reference TRBV19 and TRBJ2-1, is DGGITQSPKYLFRKEGQNVTLSCEQNLNHDAMYWYRQDPGQGLRLIYYSQIVNDFQKGDIAEGYSVSREKKESFPLTVTSAQKNPTAFYLCASSPQSTSGPYNEQFFGPGTRLTVL.

This chain uses TRBV7-9 with TRBJ1-1, with D possibly matching TRBD1 (6 bases). The CDR3 runs to 15 residues. Germline V gene data show CDR1 as SEHNR and CDR2 as FQNEAQ (reference sequence). Trimming stripped 5 bases from V and 2 bases from J, with 15 bases between. In DNA form, the CDR3 reads TGTGCCAGCAGCCCAACCTCGACAGGTAACACTGAAGCTTTCTTT. It encodes CASSPTSTGNTEAFF.

This chain links TRBV7-9 with TRBJ1-4; 7 bases fit TRBD1. With V trimmed by 5 bases and J by 4 bases, 4 bases remained unmatched. Germline V gives CDR1 SEHNR, CDR2 FQNEAQ (reference sequence). This CDR3 has 14 residues. CDR3 amino acids: CASSPGTVNEKLFF. The CDR3 nucleotides read TGTGCCAGCAGCCCCGGGACAGTTAATGAAAAACTGTTTTTT.

The chain links TRBV7-2 to TRBJ2-5, with 7 nucleotides matching TRBD2. The CDR3 consists of 16 residues. Losses at the gene ends were 0 bases for V and 2 bases for J; bases not matched to a gene: 6. Germline loops: CDR1 SGHTA, CDR2 FQGNSA. The CDR3 here is CASSLAWGRGQETQYF. The CDR3 bases are TGTGCCAGCAGCTTAGCTTGGGGGAGGGGTCAAGAGACCCAGTACTTC.

J is TRBJ2-1 and V is TRBV14; TRBD2 matches at 10 bases. CDR3 length: 15 amino acids. The V segment lost 6 bases and the J segment 5 bases; nucleotides outside the gene matches: 7. Germline CDR1 is SGHDN and CDR2 is FVKESK. The CDR3 loop reads CASSRGLASNNEQFF. The CDR3, as DNA: TGTGCCAGCAGTCGGGGACTAGCGTCAAACAATGAGCAGTTCTTC. The full variable domain, with the rest looked up from reference TRBV14 and TRBJ2-1, is EAGVTQFPSHSVIEKGQTVTLRCDPISGHDNLYWYRRVMGKEIKFLLHFVKESKQDESGMPNNRFLAERTGGTYSTLKVQPAELEDSGVYFCASSRGLASNNEQFFGPGTRLTVL.

The chain recombines TRBV7-9 with TRBJ1-1, with no clear D. The ends were cut back, 5 bases at V and 0 bases at J, with 10 bases in the middle. Germline CDR1 reads SEHNR; CDR2 reads FQNEAQ (reference sequence). CDR3 length equals 14 residues. In DNA form, the CDR3 reads TGTGCCAGCAGCCCCCAGGCGGTGAACACTGAAGCTTTCTTT. Its protein product is CASSPQAVNTEAFF.

This clone was counted ten times or more. V usage is TRBV4-2 and J usage is TRBJ1-4, with D possibly being TRBD1 (5 bases). The V end was cut by 0 bases, the J end by 8 bases, with 22 bases between. CDR1 and CDR2 from the germline V gene are LGHNA and YNFKEQ. The CDR3 runs 18 residues. The CDR3, as DNA: TGTGCCAGCAGCCAAGAGTATTATGGAACTGGCAGGGAGGAAAAACTGTTTTTT. Encoded protein: CASSQEYYGTGREEKLFF.

A few counts support this clone. The V and J genes are TRBV28 and TRBJ2-7; 10 nucleotides agree with TRBD1. The CDR3 totals 14 residues. Germline assignment: CDR1 MDHEN and CDR2 SYDVKM. V was pared by 7 bases and J by 6 bases, with 9 bases of the junction left unmatched. The CDR3 nucleotides read TGTGCCAGCATGTTCGGGACAGGGGCAGGCGAGCAGTACTTC. This translates into CASMFGTGAGEQYF. Complete variable domain (other parts from reference TRBV28 and TRBJ2-7): DVKVTQSSRYLVKRTGEKVFLECVQDMDHENMFWYRQDPGLGLRLIYFSYDVKMKEKGDIPEGYSVSREKKERFSLILESASTNQTSMYLCASMFGTGAGEQYFGPGTRLTVT.

This clone is a singleton in its sample. The V and J genes are TRBV9 and TRBJ2-3; perhaps D is TRBD1 or TRBD2 (6 bases each). Looked up from germline, CDR1 is SGDLS and CDR2 is YYNGEE. V dropped 0 bases and J dropped 2 bases, with 7 bases sitting between them. This CDR3 spans 14 amino acids. This chain's CDR3 is CASSVAGATDTQYF. The CDR3 nucleotides read TGTGCCAGCAGCGTAGCGGGGGCCACAGATACGCAGTATTTT.

The rearrangement joins TRBV5-6 to TRBJ2-1, with TRBD2 matching over 9 bases. Germline V gene lookup returns CDR1 SGHDT and CDR2 YYEEEE. This CDR3 is built from 15 residues. V was clipped by 4 bases and J by 6 bases; unmatched bases: 8. This chain's CDR3 is CASSISGSPGNEQFF. DNA of the CDR3: TGTGCCAGCAGCATTAGCGGGAGTCCTGGCAATGAGCAGTTCTTC.

In this sample, this clone turned up a few times. The rearrangement links TRBV6-6 to TRBJ1-1, with D perhaps matching TRBD1 (5 bases). The germline V and J ends were trimmed by 8 bases and 3 bases, with 7 bases remaining between them. The germline V gene has CDR1 MNHNY and CDR2 SVGAGI (reference sequence). The CDR3 covers 11 residues. The CDR3 sequence is CASRGDTEAFF. The DNA for the CDR3 is TGTGCCAGCCGGGGGGACACTGAAGCTTTCTTT.

The rearrangement joins TRBV6-1 to TRBJ2-6; D not certain. CDR1 is MNHNS, CDR2 SASEGT, per germline. The CDR3 loop spans 18 amino acids. V was pared by 4 bases and J by 5 bases, with 21 bases between. The CDR3 DNA follows: TGTGCCAGCAGTGCCTCATGGGAATGTAACAATCGGGCCAACGTCCTGACTTTC. Protein sequence: CASSASWECNNRANVLTF.

The chain recombines TRBV28 with TRBJ2-7; 8 bases fit TRBD2. From germline, CDR1 is MDHEN and CDR2 SYDVKM. With 5 bases clipped from V and 2 bases from J, the junction kept 8 bases outside the gene matches. CDR3 length: 15 residues. For the CDR3, the DNA is TGTGCCAGCAGTCCTTCGGGAGGGCCCACCTACGAGCAGTACTTC. Protein: CASSPSGGPTYEQYF.

V gene TRBV5-1 combines with J gene TRBJ2-5, with D perhaps TRBD2 (6 bases). The CDR3 is 14 residues long. Trimming cost V 8 bases and J 3 bases, with 17 bases left between them. Germline V lookup: CDR1 SGHRS, CDR2 YFSETQ. CDR3 bases: TGCGCCAGTGACTTTGGTAGCGGAAAAGAGACCCAGTACTTC. As protein: CASDFGSGKETQYF.

This sequence joins TRBV4-1 and TRBJ1-2, with D hard to call. The CDR3 has 13 residues. Deletions cut 0 bases from V and 8 bases from J, with 10 bases between. CDR1 MGHRA and CDR2 YSYEKL come from the germline V gene. The CDR3 sequence: CASSQDLGAGYTF. In DNA form, the CDR3 reads TGCGCCAGCAGCCAAGATTTAGGAGCGGGCTACACCTTC.

This sequence joins TRBV15 and TRBJ2-3; the match to TRBD1 covers 10 bases. The ends lost 2 bases at V and 5 bases at J; junction bases unmatched: 7. This CDR3 is 16 amino acids long. Germline CDR1 LNHNV, CDR2 YYDKDF (reference sequence). Here the CDR3 reads CATSRLEGQGRDTQYF. In DNA form, the CDR3 reads TGTGCCACCAGCAGACTGGAGGGACAGGGGAGAGATACGCAGTATTTT. Supplemented by reference TRBV15 and TRBJ2-3, the full variable domain reads DAMVIQNPRYQVTQFGKPVTLSCSQTLNHNVMYWYQQKSSQAPKLLFHYYDKDFNNEADTPDNFQSRRPNTSFCFLDIRSPGLGDTAMYLCATSRLEGQGRDTQYFGPGTRLTVL.

The chain is built from TRBV6-6 and TRBJ1-1, with 8 nucleotides matching TRBD1. Per germline, CDR1 MNHNY and CDR2 SVGAGI (reference sequence). The CDR3 is 14 residues long. V shed 3 bases and J 4 bases; nucleotides not matched to a gene: 4. CDR3 region: CASSYQGAITEAFF. The CDR3 bases are TGTGCCAGCAGTTATCAGGGGGCAATCACTGAAGCTTTCTTT.

The V call is TRBV10-2, the J call TRBJ2-5, with TRBD2 identical over 8 bases. CDR1 and CDR2 from the germline V gene are WSHSY and SAAADI. The CDR3 totals 13 residues. The V and J ends lost 4 bases and 5 bases, in that order; junction bases with no gene match: 3. The CDR3 spells CASSVIAGETQYF. In DNA form, the CDR3 reads TGCGCCAGCAGTGTTATAGCGGGGGAGACCCAGTACTTC.

This rearrangement joins TRBV11-1 to TRBJ2-4; D perhaps matches TRBD1 (6 bases). The germline gives CDR1 SGHAT, CDR2 FQDESV (reference sequence). The V end lost 5 bases, the J end lost 1 base, and 15 bases lay between the germline ends. The CDR3 runs to 16 residues. The CDR3 nucleotides read TGTGCCAGCAGCCTCGGACAGCCCTTTGCCAAAAACATTCAGTACTTC. Its translation: CASSLGQPFAKNIQYF. The entire variable domain, with the rest obtained from reference TRBV11-1 and TRBJ2-4, is as follows: EAEVAQSPRYKITEKSQAVAFWCDPISGHATLYWYRQILGQGPELLVQFQDESVVDDSQLPKDRFSAERLKGVDSTLKIQPAELGDSAMYLCASSLGQPFAKNIQYFGAGTRLSVL.

The chain uses TRBV7-3 and TRBJ1-2, with 7 nucleotides matching TRBD1. Germline V gives CDR1 SGHTA, CDR2 FQGTGA. The J segment lost 8 bases and the V segment lost 4 bases, leaving 13 bases of the junction unmatched. The CDR3 is made up of 15 amino acids. CDR3 bases: TGTGCCAGCAGCTCCTCCGACAGGGCCCTTACCGGCTACACCTTC. Translating gives CASSSSDRALTGYTF.

The rearrangement joins TRBV18 to TRBJ2-2; 7 nucleotides line up with TRBD1. The CDR3 length is 18 residues. After removal of 6 bases from V and 2 bases from J, the junction contained 15 bases not matched to a gene. The germline CDR1 and CDR2 sequences are KGHSH and LQKENI. CDR3 amino acids: CASSDRSITNSNTGELFF. The CDR3 DNA reads as TGTGCCAGCTCGGACAGGAGCATTACAAACTCAAACACCGGGGAGCTGTTTTTT. The variable domain in full, with the rest retrieved from reference TRBV18 and TRBJ2-2, is NAGVMQNPRHLVRRRGQEARLRCSPMKGHSHVYWYRQLPEEGLKFMVYLQKENIIDESGMPKERFSAEFPKEGPSILRIQQVVRGDSAAYFCASSDRSITNSNTGELFFGEGSRLTVL.

The chain uses TRBV7-9 and TRBJ1-1; tentatively, D is TRBD1 (5 bases). Germline CDR1 SEHNR, CDR2 FQNEAQ (reference sequence). This CDR3 has 15 residues. Trimming shortened V by 4 bases and J by 4 bases, and 16 bases separated the two germline ends. The CDR3 DNA reads TGTGCCAGCAGCTACCTGCGGGGCGGTAGCACTGAAGCTTTCTTT. Its protein is CASSYLRGGSTEAFF.